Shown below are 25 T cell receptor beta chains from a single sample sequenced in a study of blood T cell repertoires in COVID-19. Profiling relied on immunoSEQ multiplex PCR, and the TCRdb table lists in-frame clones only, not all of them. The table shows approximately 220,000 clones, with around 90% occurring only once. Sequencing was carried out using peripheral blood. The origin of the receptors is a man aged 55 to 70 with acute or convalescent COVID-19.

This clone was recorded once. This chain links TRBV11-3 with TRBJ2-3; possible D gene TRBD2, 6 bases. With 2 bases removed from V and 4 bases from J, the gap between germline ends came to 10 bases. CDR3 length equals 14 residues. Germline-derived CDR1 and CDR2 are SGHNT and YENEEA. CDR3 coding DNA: TGTGCCAGCAGCTTATCAGCGGGCGCAGATACGCAGTATTTT. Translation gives CASSLSAGADTQYF.

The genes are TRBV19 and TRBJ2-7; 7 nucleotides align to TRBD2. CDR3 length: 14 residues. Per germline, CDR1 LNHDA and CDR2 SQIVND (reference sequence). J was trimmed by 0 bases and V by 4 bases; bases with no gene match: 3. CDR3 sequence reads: CASSKGGNSYEQYF. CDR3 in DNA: TGTGCCAGTAGTAAGGGAGGGAACTCCTACGAGCAGTACTTC.

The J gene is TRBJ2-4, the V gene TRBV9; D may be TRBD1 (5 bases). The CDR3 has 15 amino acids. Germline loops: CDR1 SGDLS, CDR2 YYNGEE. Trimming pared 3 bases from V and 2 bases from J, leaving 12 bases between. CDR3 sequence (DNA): TGTGCCAGCAGCGAACAGGTCGATCCCAAAAACATTCAGTACTTC. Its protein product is CASSEQVDPKNIQYF.

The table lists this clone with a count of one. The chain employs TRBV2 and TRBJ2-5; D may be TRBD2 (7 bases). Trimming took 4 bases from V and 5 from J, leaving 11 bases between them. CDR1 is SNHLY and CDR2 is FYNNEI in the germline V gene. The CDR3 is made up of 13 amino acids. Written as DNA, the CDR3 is TGTGCCAGCAGTGGAGGGGGAGGGGAGACCCAGTACTTC. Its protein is CASSGGGGETQYF. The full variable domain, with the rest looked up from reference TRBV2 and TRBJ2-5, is EPEVTQTPSHQVTQMGQEVILRCVPISNHLYFYWYRQILGQKVEFLVSFYNNEISEKSEIFDDQFSVERPDGSNFTLKIRSTKLEDSAMYFCASSGGGGETQYFGPGTRLLVL.

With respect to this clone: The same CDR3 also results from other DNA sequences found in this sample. CDR3 DNA: TGTGCCAGCAGTTACCGGGACTACTCCTACGAGCAGTACTTC. It specifies CASSYRDYSYEQYF. The chain combines TRBV6-2 or TRBV6-3 with TRBJ2-7; the match to TRBD2 covers 7 bases. CDR3 length: 14 amino acids. V dropped 2 bases and J dropped 0; count of bases not matched to a gene: 1. Germline V lookup: CDR1 MNHEY, CDR2 SVGEGT.

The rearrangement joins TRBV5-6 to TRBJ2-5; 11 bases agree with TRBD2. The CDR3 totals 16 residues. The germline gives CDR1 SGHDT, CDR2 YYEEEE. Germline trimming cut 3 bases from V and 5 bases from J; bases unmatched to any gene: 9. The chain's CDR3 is CASSSLAGGPAETQYF. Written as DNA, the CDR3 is TGTGCCAGCAGCTCCTTAGCGGGGGGGCCGGCGGAGACCCAGTACTTC.

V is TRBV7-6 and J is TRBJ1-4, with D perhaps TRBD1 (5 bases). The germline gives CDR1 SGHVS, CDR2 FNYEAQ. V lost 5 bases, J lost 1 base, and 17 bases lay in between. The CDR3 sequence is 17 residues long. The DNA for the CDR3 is TGTGCCAGCAGCATAAGAGACAGAACTCTAACTAATGAAAAACTGTTTTTT. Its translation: CASSIRDRTLTNEKLFF.

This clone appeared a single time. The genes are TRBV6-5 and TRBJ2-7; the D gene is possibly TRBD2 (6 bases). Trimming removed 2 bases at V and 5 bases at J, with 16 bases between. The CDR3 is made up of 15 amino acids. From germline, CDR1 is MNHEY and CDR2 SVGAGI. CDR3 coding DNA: TGTGCCAGCAGTTACGGGGGGAGTCCAGGGAACGAGCAGTACTTC. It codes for CASSYGGSPGNEQYF.

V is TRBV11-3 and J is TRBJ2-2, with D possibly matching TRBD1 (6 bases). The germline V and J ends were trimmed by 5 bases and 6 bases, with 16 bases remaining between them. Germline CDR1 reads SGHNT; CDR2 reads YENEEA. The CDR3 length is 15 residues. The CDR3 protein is CASSKTAGVPGELFF. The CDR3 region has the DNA TGTGCCAGCAGCAAAACGGCAGGGGTCCCCGGGGAGCTGTTTTTT.

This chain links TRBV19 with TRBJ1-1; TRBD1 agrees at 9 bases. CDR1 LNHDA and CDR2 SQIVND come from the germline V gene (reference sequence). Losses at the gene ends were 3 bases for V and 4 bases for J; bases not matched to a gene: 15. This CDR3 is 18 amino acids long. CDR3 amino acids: CASSMGNRGPVGGTEAFF. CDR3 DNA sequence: TGTGCCAGTAGTATGGGCAACAGGGGGCCGGTTGGGGGCACTGAAGCTTTCTTT.

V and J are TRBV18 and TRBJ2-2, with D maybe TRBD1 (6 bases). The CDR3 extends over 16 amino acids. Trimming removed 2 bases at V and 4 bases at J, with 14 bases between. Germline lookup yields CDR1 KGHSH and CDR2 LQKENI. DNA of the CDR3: TGTGCCAGCTCACCAAATTCACAGGGTGTCACCGGGGAGCTGTTTTTT. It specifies CASSPNSQGVTGELFF.

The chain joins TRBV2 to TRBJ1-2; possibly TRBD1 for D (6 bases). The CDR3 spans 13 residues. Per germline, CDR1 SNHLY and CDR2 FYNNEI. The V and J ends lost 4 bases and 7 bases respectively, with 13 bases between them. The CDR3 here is CASSVQGISGYTF. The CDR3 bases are TGTGCCAGCAGTGTACAGGGTATTAGTGGCTACACCTTC.

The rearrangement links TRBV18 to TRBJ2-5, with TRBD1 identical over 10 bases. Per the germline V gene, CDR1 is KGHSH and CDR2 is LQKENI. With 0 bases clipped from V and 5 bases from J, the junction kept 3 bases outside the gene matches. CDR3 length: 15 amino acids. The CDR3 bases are TGTGCCAGCTCACCACCGGGACAGGGGTCGGAGACCCAGTACTTC. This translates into CASSPPGQGSETQYF. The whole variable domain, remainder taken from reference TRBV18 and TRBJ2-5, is NAGVMQNPRHLVRRRGQEARLRCSPMKGHSHVYWYRQLPEEGLKFMVYLQKENIIDESGMPKERFSAEFPKEGPSILRIQQVVRGDSAAYFCASSPPGQGSETQYFGPGTRLLVL.

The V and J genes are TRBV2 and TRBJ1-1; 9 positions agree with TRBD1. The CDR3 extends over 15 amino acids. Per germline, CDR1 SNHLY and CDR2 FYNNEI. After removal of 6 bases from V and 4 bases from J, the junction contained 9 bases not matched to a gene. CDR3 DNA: TGTGCCAGCAGGGACAGGGGACTCCCGGGCACTGAAGCTTTCTTT. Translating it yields CASRDRGLPGTEAFF.

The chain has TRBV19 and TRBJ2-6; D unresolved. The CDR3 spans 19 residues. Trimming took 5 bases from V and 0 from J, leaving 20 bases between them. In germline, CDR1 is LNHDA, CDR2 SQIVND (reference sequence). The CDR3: CASSLRPTTRNSGANVLTF. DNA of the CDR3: TGTGCCAGTAGTCTCCGTCCGACGACACGAAACTCTGGGGCCAACGTCCTGACTTTC.

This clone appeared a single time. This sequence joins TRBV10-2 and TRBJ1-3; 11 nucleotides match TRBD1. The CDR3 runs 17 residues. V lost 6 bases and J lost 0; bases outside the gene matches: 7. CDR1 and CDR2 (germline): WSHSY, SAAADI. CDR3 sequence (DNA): TGCGCCAGCAGCCCCGGGACAGGGGGGAGCTCTGGAAACACCATATATTTT. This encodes CASSPGTGGSSGNTIYF.

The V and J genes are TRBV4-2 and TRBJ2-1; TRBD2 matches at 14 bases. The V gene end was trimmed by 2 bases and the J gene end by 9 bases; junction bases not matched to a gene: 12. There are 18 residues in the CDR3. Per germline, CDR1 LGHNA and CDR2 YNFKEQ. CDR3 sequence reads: CASSQKTGTSGGSGEQFF. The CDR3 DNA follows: TGTGCCAGCAGCCAAAAAACGGGGACTAGCGGGGGTTCGGGTGAGCAGTTCTTC.

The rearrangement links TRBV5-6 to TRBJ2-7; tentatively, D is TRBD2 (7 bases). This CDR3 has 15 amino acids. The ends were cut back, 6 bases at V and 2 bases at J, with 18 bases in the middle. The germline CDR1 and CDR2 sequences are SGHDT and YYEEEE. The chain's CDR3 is CASNKRGGETYEQYF. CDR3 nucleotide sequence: TGTGCCAGCAACAAACGAGGGGGGGAGACCTACGAGCAGTACTTC.

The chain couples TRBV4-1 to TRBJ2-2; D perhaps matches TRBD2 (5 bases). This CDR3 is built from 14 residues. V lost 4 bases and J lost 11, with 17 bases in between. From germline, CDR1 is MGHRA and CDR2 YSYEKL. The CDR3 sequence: CASSRLPGSGELFF. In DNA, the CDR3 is TGCGCCAGCAGCCGGTTACCGGGGTCTGGAGAGCTGTTTTTT.

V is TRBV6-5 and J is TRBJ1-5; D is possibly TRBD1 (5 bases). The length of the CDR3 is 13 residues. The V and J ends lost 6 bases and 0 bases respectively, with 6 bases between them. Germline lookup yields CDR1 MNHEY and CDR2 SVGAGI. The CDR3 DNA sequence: TGTGCCAGCAGCAGGGATAGCAATCAGCCCCAGCATTTT. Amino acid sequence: CASSRDSNQPQHF.

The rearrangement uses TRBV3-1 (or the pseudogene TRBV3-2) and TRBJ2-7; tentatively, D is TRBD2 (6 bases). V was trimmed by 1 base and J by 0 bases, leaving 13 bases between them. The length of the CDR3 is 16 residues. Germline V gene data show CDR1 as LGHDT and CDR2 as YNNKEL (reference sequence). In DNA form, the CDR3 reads TGTGCCAGCAGCCAAGCTGTGCGGGGTCTCTCCTACGAGCAGTACTTC. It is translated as CASSQAVRGLSYEQYF.

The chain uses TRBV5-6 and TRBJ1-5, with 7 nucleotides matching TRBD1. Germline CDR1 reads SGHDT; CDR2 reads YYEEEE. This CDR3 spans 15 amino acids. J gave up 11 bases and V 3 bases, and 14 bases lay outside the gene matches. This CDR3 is CASSSRGHGQTAQHF. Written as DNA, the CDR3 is TGTGCCAGCAGCTCGAGGGGGCACGGGCAGACGGCCCAGCATTTT. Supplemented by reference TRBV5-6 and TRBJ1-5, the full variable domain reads DAGVTQSPTHLIKTRGQQVTLRCSPKSGHDTVSWYQQALGQGPQFIFQYYEEEERQRGNFPDRFSGHQFPNYSSELNVNALLLGDSALYLCASSSRGHGQTAQHFGDGTRLSIL.

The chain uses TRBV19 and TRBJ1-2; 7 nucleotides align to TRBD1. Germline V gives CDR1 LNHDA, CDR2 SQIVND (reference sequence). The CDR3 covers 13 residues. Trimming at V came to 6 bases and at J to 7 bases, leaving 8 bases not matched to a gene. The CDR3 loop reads CASSLLDRAGYTF. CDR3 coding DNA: TGTGCCAGTAGCCTTCTCGACAGGGCTGGCTACACCTTC.

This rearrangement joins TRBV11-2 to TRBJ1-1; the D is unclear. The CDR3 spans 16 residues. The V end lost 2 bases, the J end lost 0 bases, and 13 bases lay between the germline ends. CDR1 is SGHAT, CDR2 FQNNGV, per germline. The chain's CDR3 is CASSLPTATLNTEAFF. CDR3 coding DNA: TGTGCCAGCAGCTTACCCACCGCTACGTTGAACACTGAAGCTTTCTTT.

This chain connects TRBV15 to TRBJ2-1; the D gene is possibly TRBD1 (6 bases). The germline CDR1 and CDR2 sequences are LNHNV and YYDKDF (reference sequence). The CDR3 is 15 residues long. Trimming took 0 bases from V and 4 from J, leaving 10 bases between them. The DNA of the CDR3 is TGTGCCACCAGCAGAGATCGGACAGAATACAATGAGCAGTTCTTC. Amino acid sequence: CATSRDRTEYNEQFF.